The source of this T cell receptor beta chain is a study of CD8 T cells in Susac syndrome. cDNA came from around 0.5 to 1 ug RNA primed by random hexamers. TCRdb reanalysed the immunoSEQ multiplex PCR reads using MiXCR and keeps one entry per CDR3 protein. The sample holds approximately 170,000 distinct CDR3 sequences, roughly 93% seen once. The V gene lost 0 bases and the J gene lost 4 bases, with 5 bases spanning the gap. CDR1 and CDR2 (germline): SGHRS, YFSETQ. The CDR3 loop spans 13 amino acids. The material sequenced was CD4+ T cells from PBMCs. The chain links TRBV5-1 to TRBJ1-3; D gene unclear. The receptor was isolated from a human donor in good health. The CDR3 DNA reads TGCGCCAGCAGCTTGGAAGTGGGAAACACCATATATTTT. It translates to CASSLEVGNTIYF.